These 11 T cell receptor beta chains share one sample of origin, sequenced in a study of CD8 T cells in ankylosing spondylitis. The study's findings and limits: A motif of 7 or 8 highly homologous TCR beta variants was seen as apparently characteristic of ankylosing spondylitis blood.

MiXCR was run by TCRdb on the 5' RACE reads, yielding one entry per CDR3 protein. The data show some 200,000 distinct CDR3 sequences, with 6% to 8.5% seen just once and 14% held by the top ten. These receptors' antigens are unknown. The sample was blood, either unsorted or a sorted T cell fraction (not recorded which). The receptors derive from a male donor with ankylosing spondylitis.

Only a few counts were recorded for this clonotype. The V gene is TRBV18, the J gene TRBJ2-1; 7 nucleotides agree with TRBD1. V shed 4 bases and J 0 bases; nucleotides not matched to a gene: 6. CDR1 and CDR2 from the germline V gene are KGHSH and LQKENI. The CDR3 covers 16 residues. CDR3 loop: CASSLGQTGSYNEQFF. CDR3 in DNA: TGTGCCAGCTCACTGGGACAGACCGGCTCCTACAATGAGCAGTTCTTC.

This clonotype was seen at least ten times. The rearrangement uses TRBV4-3 and TRBJ2-1; possibly TRBD1 for D (6 bases). The length of the CDR3 is 17 residues. From germline, CDR1 is LGHNA and CDR2 YSLEER. The V end was cut by 1 base, the J end by 0 bases, with 13 bases between. The CDR3 DNA is TGCGCCAGCAGCCAAGGGTCGGGACACAGCTCCTACAATGAGCAGTTCTTC. This gives the protein CASSQGSGHSSYNEQFF.

This clonotype has just a few counts. V gene TRBV9 combines with J gene TRBJ2-7; TRBD1 matches at 7 bases. CDR3 length: 14 amino acids. Germline values: CDR1 SGDLS, CDR2 YYNGEE. J lost 2 bases, V lost 2 bases, and 4 bases had no gene match. In DNA form, the CDR3 reads TGTGCCAGCAGCGTCGGGACAGCTACCTACGAGCAGTACTTC. Its protein is CASSVGTATYEQYF.

This clonotype was detected many times. The chain uses TRBV28 and TRBJ1-2; 7 nucleotides agree with TRBD1. This CDR3 comprises 13 residues. J gave up 8 bases and V 4 bases, and 7 bases lay outside the gene matches. Looked up from germline, CDR1 is MDHEN and CDR2 is SYDVKM. The CDR3 loop reads CASSSDRVWGYTF. CDR3 sequence (DNA): TGTGCCAGCAGTTCTGACAGGGTATGGGGCTACACCTTC.

The rearrangement joins TRBV6-2 or TRBV6-3 to TRBJ2-4, with 11 bases matching TRBD2. Germline CDR1 MNHEY, CDR2 SVGEGT. V shed 5 bases, J shed 6 bases, and the junction held 6 bases outside the gene matches. The CDR3 is 15 residues long. The CDR3, as DNA: TGTGCCAGCAGTCTAACTAGCGGGAGAGGAAACATTCAGTACTTC. Its protein product is CASSLTSGRGNIQYF.

The rearrangement joins TRBV20-1 to TRBJ2-1; 11 positions match TRBD2. Germline loops: CDR1 DFQATT, CDR2 SNEGSKA (reference sequence). The CDR3 sequence is 15 residues long. J was trimmed by 6 bases and V by 6 bases; bases with no gene match: 10. The CDR3 is CSAKISSGRFNEQFF. The CDR3 DNA sequence: TGCAGTGCAAAGATTTCTAGCGGGAGGTTCAATGAGCAGTTCTTC.

This CDR3 reads CASSSTMQPQHF. CDR3 nucleotides: TGTGCCAGCAGTAGCACAATGCAGCCCCAGCATTTT. V usage is TRBV6-6 and J usage is TRBJ1-5; D is undetermined. This CDR3 is 12 amino acids long. The V and J ends lost 5 bases and 7 bases respectively, with 9 bases between them. Germline values: CDR1 MNHNY, CDR2 SVGAGI (reference sequence).

In its sample, this clonotype was seen many times. V is TRBV2 and J is TRBJ2-1; 9 bases align to TRBD2. The CDR3 spans 14 residues. Losses at the gene ends were 4 bases for V and 4 bases for J; bases not matched to a gene: 2. Germline V CDR1 and CDR2: SNHLY, FYNNEI. DNA of the CDR3: TGTGCCAGCAGTGTGACTAGCGGATACAATGAGCAGTTCTTC. As protein: CASSVTSGYNEQFF.

The CDR3 reads CASSKDLASGANVLTF. DNA for the CDR3: TGTGCCAGCAGTAAAGACCTAGCCTCTGGGGCCAACGTCCTGACTTTC. The chain couples TRBV6-4 to TRBJ2-6; D might be TRBD2 (5 bases). The CDR3 is 16 amino acids. V shed 5 bases and J shed 0 bases, with 11 bases lying between them. CDR1 is MRHNA, CDR2 SNTAGT, per germline.

This clonotype occurred many times. The chain recombines TRBV7-9 with TRBJ1-2; D gene unclear. Trimming pared 3 bases from V and 1 base from J, leaving 6 bases between. The CDR3 runs 13 residues. Germline values: CDR1 SEHNR, CDR2 FQNEAQ (reference sequence). In DNA form, the CDR3 reads TGTGCCAGCAGCTTCGGATTTAACTATGGCTACACCTTC. Its protein product is CASSFGFNYGYTF. Drawing the rest from reference TRBV7-9 and TRBJ1-2, the complete variable domain is DTGVSQNPRHKITKRGQNVTFRCDPISEHNRLYWYRQTLGQGPEFLTYFQNEAQLEKSRLLSDRFSAERPKGSFSTLEIQRTEQGDSAMYLCASSFGFNYGYTFGSGTRLTVV.

This clonotype was found many times. The chain carries TRBV7-2 and TRBJ2-7; weak D call: TRBD1 (6 bases). The V and J ends lost 4 bases and 1 base respectively, with 11 bases between them. Germline V gene sequence: CDR1 SGHTA, CDR2 FQGNSA. CDR3 length: 14 residues. CDR3 amino acids: CASSWEQGSYEQYF. The CDR3 nucleotides read TGTGCCAGCAGCTGGGAACAGGGTTCCTACGAGCAGTACTTC. Based on the CDR3 plus reference TRBV7-2 and TRBJ2-7, the full variable domain is GAGVSQSPSNKVTEKGKDVELRCDPISGHTALYWYRQSLGQGLEFLIYFQGNSAPDKSGLPSDRFSAERTGGSVSTLTIQRTQQEDSAVYLCASSWEQGSYEQYFGPGTRLTVT.